This entry describes one T cell receptor (beta chain). Its antigen is unidentified. Every TCR cDNA molecule bore a unique molecular identifier. From the 5' RACE reads, TCRdb called clonotypes with MiXCR, one entry per CDR3 protein. The sample lists around 63,000 distinct CDR3 sequences; roughly 8% were seen once. This sample stems from a study of spatial heterogeneity in lung cancer. The wider study: Every unique TCR and UMI combination, on average, appeared more than ten times in raw reads.

Study-wide results and limits: There were more appearances of ubiquitous expanded tumor TCRs in blood at resection than at follow-up.

This sample's time point: sample taken at primary tumor resection. In each case, whole RNA from tumor, nontumor lung or frozen PBMC was sequenced unsorted. Samples were donated by 72 untreated early-stage non-small cell lung cancer patients. The TCR sequence derives from a female donor with early-stage non-small cell lung cancer. This material consisted of PBMCs, taken at surgery.

The CDR3: CSAYDRRTEAFF. DNA of the CDR3: TGCAGTGCATATGACAGGCGGACTGAAGCTTTCTTT. This sequence joins TRBV20-1 and TRBJ1-1; TRBD1 is a possible D gene (6 bases). The CDR3 covers 12 residues. Trimming took 6 bases from V and 5 from J, leaving 13 bases between them. CDR1 is DFQATT and CDR2 is SNEGSKA in the germline V gene (reference sequence).